Shown below are 13 T cell receptor beta chains from a single sample sequenced in a study of memory CD4+ T cells and cytomegalovirus serostatus. Single viable CD3+CD4+CD8-CD45RO+ cells were sorted as the memory CD4+ T cells. Profiled with immunoSEQ multiplex PCR; TCRdb holds only in-frame clones, not every one. The repertoire includes just under 65,000 clones, roughly three quarters of them detected once, and roughly 1% sits in the top ten. Material for sequencing was memory CD4+ T cells from blood. Every receptor here comes from an adult in good health and CMV-seronegative.

The chain carries TRBV19 and TRBJ1-1; D unclear. Trimming stripped 5 bases from V and 7 bases from J, with 14 bases between. There are 13 residues in the CDR3. Looked up from germline, CDR1 is LNHDA and CDR2 is SQIVND (reference sequence). CDR3 in DNA: TGTGCCAGTAGTCCTGTGGTTGGCGATGAAGCTTTCTTT. Translated: CASSPVVGDEAFF.

The chain joins TRBV5-1 to TRBJ1-3; D gene unclear. Germline CDR1 reads SGHRS; CDR2 reads YFSETQ. With 4 bases removed from V and 0 bases from J, the gap between germline ends came to 14 bases. The CDR3 runs 16 residues. The CDR3 region has the DNA TGCGCCAGCAGCGGTGAACCTGTTAACTCTGGAAACACCATATATTTT. The encoded protein is CASSGEPVNSGNTIYF.

This clone was seen a handful of times. The CDR3 protein is CASSVDRPNTGELFF. The CDR3 DNA reads as TGTGCCAGCAGCGTAGATCGGCCGAACACCGGGGAGCTGTTTTTT. The chain employs TRBV9 and TRBJ2-2, with D hard to call. The CDR3 runs 15 residues. Germline V gives CDR1 SGDLS, CDR2 YYNGEE. Trimming left V 0 bases short and J 0 bases short, with 6 bases between.

This chain links TRBV28 with TRBJ1-3; D is unresolved. Germline loops: CDR1 MDHEN, CDR2 SYDVKM. Trimming took 3 bases from V and 0 from J, leaving 9 bases between them. The CDR3 is 15 amino acids. Written as DNA, the CDR3 is TGTGCCAGCAGTTTTTCGGCCGGCTCTGGAAACACCATATATTTT. Its translation: CASSFSAGSGNTIYF.

This chain joins TRBV9 and TRBJ2-1; the D gene is possibly TRBD2 (6 bases). The CDR3 is made up of 15 amino acids. CDR1 and CDR2 from the germline V gene are SGDLS and YYNGEE. Trimming shortened V by 1 base and J by 5 bases, and 13 bases separated the two germline ends. The CDR3 is CASSVLAVPDNEQFF. The DNA of the CDR3 is TGTGCCAGCAGCGTATTAGCGGTGCCGGACAATGAGCAGTTCTTC.

A remark on this clone: This sample also contains other DNA sequences that code for the same CDR3. The chain uses TRBV5-1 and TRBJ2-5, with D unresolved. V lost 0 bases, J lost 1 base, and 10 bases lay in between. CDR3 size: 15 residues. Germline V lookup: CDR1 SGHRS, CDR2 YFSETQ. The CDR3 coding sequence is TGCGCCAGCAGCTTGGGCGACCCGGGCCAAGAGACCCAGTACTTC. Residues: CASSLGDPGQETQYF.

The J gene is TRBJ2-1, the V gene TRBV7-9; D tentatively reads TRBD1 or TRBD2 (5 bases each). V was cut by 6 bases and J by 5 bases, with 14 bases left in between. Germline V gene sequence: CDR1 SEHNR, CDR2 FQNEAQ (reference sequence). The CDR3 contains 14 residues. Here the CDR3 DNA reads TGTGCCAGCAGACTTGGTCAGGGAGACAATGAGCAGTTCTTC. Its translation is CASRLGQGDNEQFF.

This clone turned up a few times. V is TRBV20-1 and J is TRBJ1-1; D is unresolved. CDR1 DFQATT and CDR2 SNEGSKA come from the germline V gene (reference sequence). The CDR3 sequence is 11 residues long. Trimming left V 3 bases short and J 1 base short, with 3 bases between. CDR3 sequence reads: CSASKNTEAFF. The CDR3 DNA is TGCAGTGCTAGTAAGAACACTGAAGCTTTCTTT.

This clone has just a few counts. The rearrangement joins TRBV10-3 to TRBJ1-2, with a weak D call TRBD1 (5 bases). The germline V gene has CDR1 ENHRY and CDR2 SYGVKD. The V gene lost 3 bases and the J gene lost 3 bases, with 14 bases spanning the gap. CDR3 length: 15 amino acids. The CDR3, as DNA: TGTGCCATCAGTGACCGCCCGGGGGGGGACTATGGCTACACCTTC. Protein product: CAISDRPGGDYGYTF.

The chain employs TRBV11-2 and TRBJ1-1; tentative D call: TRBD1 (6 bases). V was shortened by 5 bases and J by 4 bases, with 14 bases between the two germline ends. Germline V gives CDR1 SGHAT, CDR2 FQNNGV. There are 14 residues in the CDR3. The CDR3 loop is CASSGTQGITEAFF. The CDR3 bases are TGTGCCAGCAGCGGTACGCAGGGGATCACTGAAGCTTTCTTT.

The chain links TRBV5-1 to TRBJ2-6; TRBD1 matches at 8 bases. With V trimmed by 4 bases and J by 0 bases, 9 bases remained unmatched. Germline V gives CDR1 SGHRS, CDR2 YFSETQ. The CDR3 runs 18 residues. The CDR3 coding sequence is TGCGCCAGCAGCATAGCCGGGACAGGAGGCTCTGGGGCCAACGTCCTGACTTTC. Translated: CASSIAGTGGSGANVLTF.

V usage is TRBV28 and J usage is TRBJ2-1; a weak D match, TRBD1 (5 bases). Per germline, CDR1 MDHEN and CDR2 SYDVKM. The V and J ends lost 4 bases and 7 bases respectively, with 26 bases between them. The CDR3 spans 18 residues. CDR3 DNA sequence: TGTGCCAGCAGTTCCCTAACCTTAGGTGGCAGGGCAGGGAATGAGCAGTTCTTC. The encoded protein is CASSSLTLGGRAGNEQFF.

The count of this clone is one. V usage is TRBV5-6 and J usage is TRBJ1-4; 9 nucleotides agree with TRBD1. The CDR3 sequence is 15 residues long. Germline V gene lookup returns CDR1 SGHDT and CDR2 YYEEEE. Trimming cost V 1 base and J 7 bases; bases outside gene matches: 5. This CDR3 reads CASSLPGQGGEKLFF. DNA of the CDR3: TGTGCCAGCAGCTTGCCGGGACAGGGAGGTGAAAAACTGTTTTTT.